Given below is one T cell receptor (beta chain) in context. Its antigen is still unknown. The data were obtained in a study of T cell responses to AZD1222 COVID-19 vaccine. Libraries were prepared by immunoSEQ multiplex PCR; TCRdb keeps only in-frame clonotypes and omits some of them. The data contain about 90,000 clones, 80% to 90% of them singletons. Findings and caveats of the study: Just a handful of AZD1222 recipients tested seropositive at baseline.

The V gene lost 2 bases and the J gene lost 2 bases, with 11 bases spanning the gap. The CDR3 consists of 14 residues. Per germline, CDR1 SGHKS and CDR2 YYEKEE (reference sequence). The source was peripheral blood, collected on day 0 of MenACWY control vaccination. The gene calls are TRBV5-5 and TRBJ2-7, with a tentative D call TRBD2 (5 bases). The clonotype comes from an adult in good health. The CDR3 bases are TGTGCCAGCAGCTTCGAGGGTGTTGCCTACGAGCAGTACTTC. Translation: CASSFEGVAYEQYF. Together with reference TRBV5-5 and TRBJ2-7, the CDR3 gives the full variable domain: DAGVTQSPTHLIKTRGQQVTLRCSPISGHKSVSWYQQVLGQGPQFIFQYYEKEERGRGNFPDRFSARQFPNYSSELNVNALLLGDSALYLCASSFEGVAYEQYFGPGTRLTVT.